This T cell receptor beta chain was found in a study of a mutant IDH1 vaccine in newly diagnosed glioma. A word on this clone: No antigen is known for it.

Profiling relied on immunoSEQ multiplex PCR, and the TCRdb table lists in-frame clones only, not all of them. Of 40,000 to 45,000 clones listed, about 86% are singletons. The time point denotes: week 35, safety follow-up. The study gave 300 ug of mutant IDH1 20-mer peptide per vaccine dose, with topical imiquimod. The sequencing here drew on PBMCs, taken from a glioma patient whose treatment included an IDH1 peptide vaccine. The sequence was collected from a woman in her thirties or forties with glioma. Some clones in this sample may be carry-over from other donors' samples.

The CDR3 protein is CASSPLKGQGQNEQFF. CDR3 in DNA: TGCGCCAGCAGCCCCCTAAAGGGGCAGGGGCAAAATGAGCAGTTCTTC. The V and J genes are TRBV4-1 and TRBJ2-1; maybe TRBD1 (6 bases). V was clipped by 4 bases and J by 7 bases, with 20 bases between them. The germline CDR1 and CDR2 sequences are MGHRA and YSYEKL. The CDR3 consists of 16 residues.